One and the same sample provided the 15 T cell receptor beta chains below, sequenced in a study of radiotherapy plus CTLA-4 blockade in lung cancer. Data came from immunoSEQ multiplex PCR; TCRdb stores just in-frame clones and leaves some out. The sample carries about 31,000 clones, roughly 70% recorded once. The material sequenced was peripheral blood, taken from a patient treated with radiotherapy plus ipilimumab. These receptors came from a human donor with non-small cell lung cancer whose response to radiotherapy plus ipilimumab could not be evaluated.

The chain carries TRBV7-8 and TRBJ2-1, with 12 bases fitting TRBD2. In germline, CDR1 is SGHVS, CDR2 FQNEAQ. This CDR3 contains 20 residues. V shed 5 bases, J shed 9 bases, and the junction held 23 bases outside the gene matches. The CDR3: CASSPRVGIGLAGKGGEQFF. The CDR3 nucleotides are TGTGCCAGCAGCCCCCGGGTGGGCATTGGACTAGCGGGAAAGGGTGGTGAGCAGTTCTTC.

The CDR3: CASSRVSYEQYF. The CDR3 region has the DNA TGTGCCAGCAGCCGGGTCTCGTACGAGCAGTACTTC. The rearrangement links TRBV2 to TRBJ2-7; D remains ambiguous. From germline, CDR1 is SNHLY and CDR2 FYNNEI. The CDR3 length is 12 residues. V dropped 6 bases and J dropped 4 bases, with 10 bases sitting between them.

This clone has just a few counts. The gene calls are TRBV7-8 and TRBJ1-1; D perhaps matches TRBD1 (5 bases). This CDR3 spans 15 amino acids. Germline lookup yields CDR1 SGHVS and CDR2 FQNEAQ. Trimming pared 1 base from V and 1 base from J, leaving 10 bases between. The CDR3 DNA reads as TGTGCCAGCAGCTTAGGGGACTGGAGGAACACTGAAGCTTTCTTT. Amino acids: CASSLGDWRNTEAFF.

The chain links TRBV7-2 to TRBJ2-5, with TRBD1 matching 8 bases. J was trimmed by 5 bases and V by 7 bases; bases with no gene match: 9. In germline, CDR1 is SGHTA, CDR2 FQGNSA. This CDR3 region has 14 residues. CDR3 sequence reads: CASKWTGTAETQYF. The CDR3 DNA is TGTGCCAGCAAATGGACAGGGACGGCGGAGACCCAGTACTTC.

The chain's CDR3 is CASRRDRGNSPLHF. CDR3 nucleotides: TGTGCCAGCAGACGGGACAGGGGTAATTCACCCCTCCACTTT. The chain links TRBV7-2 to TRBJ1-6; 10 bases are a match to TRBD1. The CDR3 is 14 amino acids. Germline V CDR1 and CDR2: SGHTA, FQGNSA. Unmatched junction bases numbered 2, after V lost 6 bases and J lost 6 bases.

The genes are TRBV7-2 and TRBJ2-2; TRBD2 agrees at 9 bases. The trim removed 0 bases at V and 8 bases at J, leaving 7 bases unmatched. Germline loops: CDR1 SGHTA, CDR2 FQGNSA. The CDR3 is made up of 16 amino acids. CDR3 sequence: CASSLASSGSPGELFF. The DNA of the CDR3 is TGTGCCAGCAGCTTAGCGAGTAGCGGGAGTCCTGGGGAGCTGTTTTTT.

The chain uses TRBV7-9 and TRBJ2-3, with D possibly being TRBD2 (5 bases). The CDR3 covers 12 residues. The germline gives CDR1 SEHNR, CDR2 FQNEAQ (reference sequence). The V and J ends lost 4 bases and 10 bases respectively, with 12 bases between them. The CDR3 protein is CASSSNQRPQYF. The CDR3 DNA is TGTGCCAGCAGCTCAAATCAGCGGCCGCAGTATTTT.

The chain carries TRBV7-2 and TRBJ2-5; D may be TRBD1 (5 bases). CDR1 is SGHTA, CDR2 FQGNSA, per germline. Deletions cut 5 bases from V and 7 bases from J, with 17 bases between. CDR3 length: 14 residues. CDR3 amino acids: CASSLRQGRGTQYF. DNA of the CDR3: TGTGCCAGCAGCCTAAGGCAGGGAAGGGGGACCCAGTACTTC.

The V gene is TRBV9, the J gene TRBJ2-5, with 7 nucleotides matching TRBD2. Germline V gene sequence: CDR1 SGDLS, CDR2 YYNGEE. J lost 4 bases, V lost 3 bases, and 9 bases had no gene match. The CDR3 covers 15 residues. CDR3 amino acids: CASSGGTGGGETQYF. CDR3 coding DNA: TGTGCCAGCAGCGGCGGGACTGGGGGGGGAGAGACCCAGTACTTC.

The rearrangement links TRBV5-4 to TRBJ2-1; TRBD2 agrees at 7 bases. The CDR3 is made up of 17 amino acids. V shed 1 base, J shed 9 bases, and the junction held 16 bases outside the gene matches. Germline CDR1 and CDR2: SGHNT and YYREEE (reference sequence). The CDR3 region is CASSLNGAGFLPREQFF. The CDR3 bases are TGTGCCAGCAGCTTGAACGGAGCGGGATTCCTTCCCCGTGAGCAGTTCTTC.

The genes are TRBV5-6 and TRBJ2-1; 8 positions match TRBD2. V shed 1 base, J shed 4 bases, and the junction held 7 bases outside the gene matches. Germline loops: CDR1 SGHDT, CDR2 YYEEEE. The CDR3 is 16 residues long. The CDR3 reads CASSLPGLGSYNEQFF. Here the CDR3 DNA reads TGTGCCAGCAGCTTGCCGGGACTAGGATCGTACAATGAGCAGTTCTTC.

The rearrangement links TRBV5-5 to TRBJ1-1; no reliable D call. Germline CDR1 reads SGHKS; CDR2 reads YYEKEE (reference sequence). The CDR3 is 16 residues long. The V end lost 6 bases, the J end lost 0 bases, and 18 bases lay between the germline ends. The CDR3 DNA sequence: TGTGCCAGCACCCCGAGGGAGGCGGGTCTGAACACTGAAGCTTTCTTT. Protein product: CASTPREAGLNTEAFF.

J is TRBJ2-7 and V is TRBV29-1, with 9 bases matching TRBD1. Germline V gives CDR1 SQVTM, CDR2 ANQGSEA. The CDR3 totals 13 residues. The V segment lost 5 bases and the J segment 6 bases; nucleotides outside the gene matches: 8. CDR3: CSVHRQGDGEQYF. The CDR3 DNA reads TGCAGCGTTCATCGACAGGGGGACGGCGAGCAGTACTTC.

V is TRBV7-2 and J is TRBJ1-1; no clear D gene. CDR3 size: 14 residues. From germline, CDR1 is SGHTA and CDR2 FQGNSA. V lost 5 bases and J lost 1, with 11 bases in between. In DNA form, the CDR3 reads TGTGCCAGCAGCCGTCGGGCGGGGAACACTGAAGCTTTCTTT. This sequence encodes CASSRRAGNTEAFF. The full variable domain, with the rest looked up from reference TRBV7-2 and TRBJ1-1, is GAGVSQSPSNKVTEKGKDVELRCDPISGHTALYWYRQSLGQGLEFLIYFQGNSAPDKSGLPSDRFSAERTGGSVSTLTIQRTQQEDSAVYLCASSRRAGNTEAFFGQGTRLTVV.

The genes are TRBV2 and TRBJ1-3, with D hard to call. Trimming removed 3 bases at V and 4 bases at J, with 16 bases between. This CDR3 has 16 residues. Per germline, CDR1 SNHLY and CDR2 FYNNEI. The CDR3 bases are TGTGCCAGCAGTGACCCCGGGAACCGGGTCGGAAACACCATATATTTT. This encodes CASSDPGNRVGNTIYF.